The 17 T cell receptor beta chains below come from one sample, sequenced in a study of beta chain features in type 1 diabetes. The sequenced template was cDNA made from the entire isolated RNA. The method was immunoSEQ multiplex PCR; TCRdb's version includes in-frame clones alone and lacks a portion of them. Of 300,000 to 400,000 clones in the sample, roughly an eighth were seen once. Sequencing was performed on naive CD4+ T cells from blood. The receptor source for this set is a man between 18 and 29 years old in good health.

This clone has at least ten counts. V and J are TRBV29-1 and TRBJ1-4; tentative D call: TRBD1 (5 bases). Germline CDR1 SQVTM, CDR2 ANQGSEA. CDR3 length: 14 residues. Deletions cut 1 base from V and 4 bases from J, with 10 bases between. The CDR3 sequence: CSVEAPGNNEKLFF. CDR3 nucleotide sequence: TGCAGCGTTGAAGCGCCAGGGAATAATGAAAAACTGTTTTTT.

This clone appeared a few times. The CDR3, as DNA: TGTGCCAGCAGCTTGCGGGGGGGATTGCAACTCACTGAAGCTTTCTTT. It codes for CASSLRGGLQLTEAFF. The gene calls are TRBV7-3 and TRBJ1-1; a possible D gene is TRBD1 (5 bases). CDR1 is SGHTA and CDR2 is FQGTGA in the germline V gene. The CDR3 has 16 amino acids. V dropped 3 bases and J dropped 4 bases, with 18 bases sitting between them.

The chain combines TRBV5-1 with TRBJ2-5, with 13 bases lining up with TRBD2. The germline CDR1 and CDR2 sequences are SGHRS and YFSETQ. V lost 2 bases, J lost 2 bases, and 3 bases stayed unmatched. CDR3 length: 16 residues. Here the CDR3 reads CASSLRLAGGQETQYF. The CDR3 DNA reads as TGCGCCAGCAGCTTACGACTAGCGGGGGGTCAAGAGACCCAGTACTTC.

The V gene is TRBV5-1, the J gene TRBJ2-7; 8 bases agree with TRBD2. This CDR3 is built from 18 residues. The V and J ends lost 1 base and 3 bases, in that order; junction bases with no gene match: 15. The V gene's germline CDR1 is SGHRS and CDR2 YFSETQ. The CDR3 here is CASSLFSSGSELIYEQYF. The DNA of the CDR3 is TGCGCCAGCAGCTTGTTTTCCAGCGGGAGTGAATTGATCTACGAGCAGTACTTC.

This clone was recorded a few times. The same CDR3 can be traced to other DNA sequences in this sample. The DNA of the CDR3 is TGTGCCAGCAACCCTGGGCAAACCTACGAGCAGTACTTC. It translates to CASNPGQTYEQYF. This rearrangement joins TRBV28 to TRBJ2-7; D unclear. The germline V gene encodes CDR1 MDHEN and CDR2 SYDVKM. The CDR3 loop spans 13 amino acids. Trimming pared 7 bases from V and 2 bases from J, leaving 12 bases between. Variable domain in full (rest from reference TRBV28 and TRBJ2-7): DVKVTQSSRYLVKRTGEKVFLECVQDMDHENMFWYRQDPGLGLRLIYFSYDVKMKEKGDIPEGYSVSREKKERFSLILESASTNQTSMYLCASNPGQTYEQYFGPGTRLTVT.

The chain has TRBV28 and TRBJ2-7, with 7 positions matching TRBD1. CDR3 length: 13 amino acids. The germline V gene encodes CDR1 MDHEN and CDR2 SYDVKM. The V segment lost 6 bases and the J segment 5 bases; nucleotides outside the gene matches: 7. CDR3 in DNA: TGTGCCAGCAGGTCGACAGGGAACCACGAGCAGTACTTC. It codes for CASRSTGNHEQYF.

The chain is built from TRBV19 and TRBJ2-1; 9 bases align to TRBD2. Germline V gene data show CDR1 as LNHDA and CDR2 as SQIVND (reference sequence). The CDR3 is made up of 16 amino acids. The V segment lost 0 bases and the J segment 4 bases; nucleotides outside the gene matches: 4. The DNA for the CDR3 is TGTGCCAGTAGTATAGAAGCAGCGGGAGGTTACAATGAGCAGTTCTTC. Encoded protein: CASSIEAAGGYNEQFF.

This clone was found a few times. The chain joins TRBV30 to TRBJ2-3; no definite D call. The CDR3 is 13 residues long. The ends were cut back, 8 bases at V and 0 bases at J, with 12 bases in the middle. Germline CDR1 GTSNPN, CDR2 SVGIG (reference sequence). The CDR3 bases are TGTGCCGGTGGTAGCCGCAGCACAGATACGCAGTATTTT. It specifies CAGGSRSTDTQYF.

This clone was found a few times. The rearrangement links TRBV7-6 to TRBJ1-6; TRBD1 agrees at 8 bases. The germline V gene has CDR1 SGHVS and CDR2 FNYEAQ. This CDR3 has 15 amino acids. V dropped 5 bases and J dropped 10; count of bases not matched to a gene: 10. CDR3 coding DNA: TGTGCCAGCAGCCCTGTCGACAGGGGAGGATCACCCCTCCACTTT. Its translation is CASSPVDRGGSPLHF.

The chain links TRBV5-1 to TRBJ2-3; 9 bases fit TRBD1. This CDR3 has 16 amino acids. The J segment lost 3 bases and the V segment lost 6 bases, leaving 11 bases of the junction unmatched. Germline V CDR1 and CDR2: SGHRS, YFSETQ. CDR3 nucleotide sequence: TGCGCCAGCAAATTACCCGGGACAGGGAGGACAGATACGCAGTATTTT. Translation: CASKLPGTGRTDTQYF.

The V call is TRBV5-1, the J call TRBJ2-7; 7 bases map to TRBD2. Germline V gives CDR1 SGHRS, CDR2 YFSETQ. Losses at the gene ends were 1 base for V and 2 bases for J; bases not matched to a gene: 6. The CDR3 is 15 amino acids. The CDR3 here is CASSLSGGNAYEQYF. The CDR3, as DNA: TGCGCCAGCAGCTTGTCCGGGGGGAACGCCTACGAGCAGTACTTC.

The J gene is TRBJ2-3, the V gene TRBV5-1; 11 bases are shared with TRBD1. The junction had 8 bases not matched to a gene; V was cut back by 3 bases and J by 5 bases. From germline, CDR1 is SGHRS and CDR2 YFSETQ. This CDR3 is built from 16 residues. CDR3 sequence: CASSSAGQGDGDTQYF. The CDR3, as DNA: TGCGCCAGCAGCTCCGCGGGACAGGGGGACGGAGATACGCAGTATTTT.

The chain uses TRBV27 and TRBJ2-7, with 8 bases matching TRBD1. The CDR3 sequence is 16 residues long. J was trimmed by 3 bases and V by 6 bases; bases with no gene match: 13. CDR1 is MNHEY and CDR2 is SMNVEV in the germline V gene (reference sequence). This CDR3 is CASSHTPRDRYYEQYF. The CDR3 nucleotides read TGTGCCAGCAGCCATACCCCCCGGGACAGGTACTACGAGCAGTACTTC.

The genes are TRBV18 and TRBJ1-4; D is unresolved. Germline assignment: CDR1 KGHSH and CDR2 LQKENI. The CDR3 covers 16 residues. The ends were cut back, 3 bases at V and 0 bases at J, with 11 bases in the middle. The CDR3 reads CASSPADMATNEKLFF. DNA of the CDR3: TGTGCCAGCTCACCCGCCGACATGGCAACTAATGAAAAACTGTTTTTT.

The V gene is TRBV7-9, the J gene TRBJ2-5, with TRBD1 identical over 7 bases. V dropped 7 bases and J dropped 1; count of bases not matched to a gene: 6. This CDR3 has 14 amino acids. The germline gives CDR1 SEHNR, CDR2 FQNEAQ (reference sequence). CDR3 loop: CASTWGTAQETQYF. The CDR3 nucleotides are TGTGCCAGCACTTGGGGGACAGCCCAAGAGACCCAGTACTTC.

The gene calls are TRBV28 and TRBJ2-7; 9 nucleotides match TRBD1. Germline CDR1 and CDR2: MDHEN and SYDVKM. V gave up 3 bases and J gave up 5 bases; unmatched junction bases: 5. The CDR3 loop spans 14 amino acids. The CDR3 is CASSLGDRDDEQYF. CDR3 nucleotide sequence: TGTGCCAGCAGTTTGGGGGACAGGGACGACGAGCAGTACTTC.

This chain uses TRBV2 with TRBJ2-5; TRBD2 might be the D (5 bases). Germline-derived CDR1 and CDR2 are SNHLY and FYNNEI. Trimming took 6 bases from V and 5 from J, leaving 16 bases between them. The CDR3 is made up of 14 amino acids. The CDR3: CASSLLGERETQYF. The CDR3 DNA sequence: TGTGCCAGCAGCTTACTAGGAGAAAGGGAGACCCAGTACTTC.